This TCR beta chain was recovered during a study of siplizumab effects on memory and regulatory T cells. In the case of this clone: Its antigen is not identified.

Profiling relied on immunoSEQ multiplex PCR, and the TCRdb table lists in-frame clones only, not all of them. The sample lists about 87,000 clones; 70% to 90% were seen once. The germline CDR1 and CDR2 sequences are SEHNR and FQNEAQ (reference sequence). The CDR3 extends over 15 amino acids. V trimming: 1 base; J trimming: 0 bases; junction bases outside the gene matches: 2. The study's findings and limits: No naive or memory phenotype could be assigned to roughly 75-96% of proliferating clones.

The chain couples TRBV7-9 to TRBJ2-7, with 8 bases aligning to TRBD2. Sequencing used CD4+ T cells sorted from blood. The TCR comes from a human donor in good health. CDR3 nucleotides: TGTGCCAGCAGCTTAGAGCGGGGGAGCTCCTACGAGCAGTACTTC. As protein: CASSLERGSSYEQYF.